Described below is a single T cell receptor beta chain sequence and its context. Its antigen is not identified. This sample was taken from a study of T cell responses to AZD1222 COVID-19 vaccine. Measured with immunoSEQ multiplex PCR; TCRdb has only the in-frame clones, and not every one. The sample has 80,000 to 85,000 clones, 80% to 95% seen once. Findings and limits, study-wide: The study found vaccine-associated CD4 TCRs spanning spike, dominant at 160-218 and 743-854.

This TCR came from an adult who received the AZD1222 COVID-19 vaccine. Sequencing was performed on peripheral blood, taken 28 days after the second AZD1222 dose.

The CDR3 nucleotides are TGCGCCAGCAGCTTGGATGGGATGGGCACCTACAATGAGCAGTTCTTC. Protein: CASSLDGMGTYNEQFF. This chain uses TRBV5-1 with TRBJ2-1; D is unresolved. The CDR3 spans 16 residues. V lost 0 bases and J lost 2, with 12 bases in between. CDR1 and CDR2 (germline): SGHRS, YFSETQ.